The following is a TCR beta chain sequence with its context. Its specific antigen is unknown. Base qualities are not recorded, but no much larger clone differs from it by a single base. This specimen belongs to a study of blood T cell repertoires in COVID-19 (dated by TCRdb to 2018 to 2021). In terms of the full investigation: The collaborator samples originated in the United States, Italy and Spain and spanned the acute and convalescent phases of COVID-19. The prospective study material was composed of cDNA or gDNA derived from T cells, B-cell-depleted T cells, or PBMCs. The dataset comprised deeply sampled blood TCRbeta repertoires from subjects exposed to, actively infected with, or recovered from COVID-19. The repertoires were made available in a free public database intended to serve as a resource for research on the immune response to SARS-CoV-2. Samples came from the ongoing ImmuneRACE study (first 160 participants) plus 1,254 subjects from 6 global collaborators. The sample metadata nearly always contained a de-identified subject ID, COVID-19 status, age in years and sex. Where available, HLA class I and class II types were taken from metadata supplied by the sample provider and were not determined by assay-based typing.

V lost 0 bases and J lost 8 bases, and the count of bases not matched to a germline gene is 12. There are 16 amino acids in the CDR3, from cysteine to phenylalanine inclusive. The entry retains the CDR3 DNA only, 48 bases that are in frame from base 1. Sequences LGHNA (CDR1) and YNFKEQ (CDR2) are obtained from the germline V gene. General findings and caveats noted by the study authors: How much clinical and demographic metadata was included differed by source and by participant, and the metadata was provided uncurated.

Participants in the prospective study were aged about 18 to 89 years, lived in about two dozen United States geographic areas, and enrolled through a virtual design. In the prospective study, cohorts were assigned on the basis of participant-reported clinical history obtained from a screening survey and a study questionnaire. For ImmuneRACE Cohort 3, a participant was defined as recovered based on two consecutive negative NP/OP PCR tests, clearance by a healthcare professional, or resolution of symptoms. In the prospective study, whole blood, serum and a nasopharyngeal or oropharyngeal swab were collected from each participant by mobile phlebotomists. Participants in the prospective study had the option to provide additional blood draws and questionnaires over a 2-month period. Before DNA extraction, prospective study blood samples were shipped either frozen or at room temperature. The immunoSEQ Assay, a bias-controlled multiplex PCR, was used to amplify TCRbeta CDR3 regions from genomic DNA. The original pipeline was this. Within the assay, amplification of reference gene primers was used to estimate how many nucleated cells each sample contained. To quantify the absolute abundance of each unique TCRbeta CDR3 rearrangement, sequence reads were collapsed and filtered. Productive Simpson clonality was computed per sample as the square root of Simpson's diversity index over productive rearrangements. Sourced from immuneACCESS, this table was stored by TCRdb with only in-frame sequences that have V and J called. A share of the clones is absent; for the studies checked, an unresolved V gene accounts for under half, and the remainder has no known explanation. Clone size and the V and J calls come from that table; the DNA yielded D and trimming. The sample table shows a few hundred thousand clones, and about nine tenths are seen once. The ten largest clones capture approximately 8.3% of the sample.

Recombination joined TRBV4-2 with TRBJ1-2, and TRBD1 matches 7 of the central bases. This clonotype was sampled from a woman aged 60 to 75 who had recovered from COVID-19. The specimen was PBMCs or T cells enriched from blood (not recorded which). Here is the DNA: TGTGCCAGCAGCCAAGATGTATTGGCAGGGGGGATCGGCTACACCTTC. Its translation reads: CASSQDVLAGGIGYTF.